The clone carrying this T cell receptor (beta chain) was recorded at least ten times. Its specificity is unknown. The data were obtained in a study of human T cells and chemical hapten exposure. Whole-study context: Small pooled library volume differences mainly caused per-sample TCR yield variation.

Overall study findings and caveats: Expanded TCRs showed more large CDR3 clusters than pre-sensitization or healthy control sets.

Time point here: pre-sensitization, week 0. Treatment indicated: therapeutic diphenylcyclopropenone sensitization with weekly scalp DPC. RNA extraction used unfractionated whole blood as the source of total RNA. Individual cDNA molecules each carried unique molecular identifiers attached by the library. TCRdb re-called the RACE reads through MiXCR, storing one row per CDR3 protein. The sample yields 300,000 to 450,000 distinct CDR3 sequences, 4.5% to 7% seen once. In germline, CDR1 is MNHEY, CDR2 SVGAGI. The CDR3 sequence is 13 residues long. V shed 6 bases and J shed 2 bases, with 11 bases lying between them.

The TCR sequence derives from a woman aged 18-29 years with alopecia areata. Some clones in this sample may be carry-over from other donors' samples. This specimen consisted of whole blood, obtained in connection with sensitization to the hapten diphenylcyclopropenone (DPC). The gene calls are TRBV6-5 and TRBJ2-7; D not resolved. The DNA for the CDR3 is TGTGCCAGCAGGGACGGCGCGGCCTACGAGCAGTACTTC. As protein: CASRDGAAYEQYF.